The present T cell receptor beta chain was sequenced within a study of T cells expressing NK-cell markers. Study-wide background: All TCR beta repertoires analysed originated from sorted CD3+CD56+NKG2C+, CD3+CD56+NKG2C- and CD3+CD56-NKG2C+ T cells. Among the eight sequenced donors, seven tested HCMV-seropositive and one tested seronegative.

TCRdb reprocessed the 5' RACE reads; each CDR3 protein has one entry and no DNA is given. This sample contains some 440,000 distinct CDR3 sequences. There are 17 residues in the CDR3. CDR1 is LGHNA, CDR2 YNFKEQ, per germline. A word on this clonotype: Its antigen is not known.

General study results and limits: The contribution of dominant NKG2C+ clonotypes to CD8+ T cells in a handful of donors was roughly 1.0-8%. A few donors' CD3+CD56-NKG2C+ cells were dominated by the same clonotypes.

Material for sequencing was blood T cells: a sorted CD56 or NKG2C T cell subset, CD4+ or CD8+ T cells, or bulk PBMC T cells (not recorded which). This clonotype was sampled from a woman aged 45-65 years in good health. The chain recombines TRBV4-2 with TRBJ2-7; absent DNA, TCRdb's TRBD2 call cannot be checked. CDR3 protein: CASSPSIRRVSSYEQYF.